The 21 T cell receptor beta chains listed next were all sequenced from one sample in a study of control samples from healthy donors and cancer patients. TCRdb keeps only in-frame clones here, not all; method: immunoSEQ multiplex PCR. The table has 95,000 to 100,000 clones, around 80% seen once; the top ten hold roughly 2%. Input material: blood. Receptors originate from a man in his 60s in good health.

This clone was observed a handful of times. The chain recombines TRBV3-1 (or the pseudogene TRBV3-2) with TRBJ1-1, with 7 bases aligning to TRBD1. Per the germline V gene, CDR1 is LGHDT and CDR2 is YNNKEL (reference sequence). The CDR3 totals 14 residues. The junction had 2 bases not matched to a gene; V was cut back by 4 bases and J by 0 bases. CDR3 protein: CASSLGTVNTEAFF. CDR3 DNA: TGTGCCAGCAGCCTGGGGACAGTGAACACTGAAGCTTTCTTT.

V usage is TRBV5-1 and J usage is TRBJ2-5; 9 bases are shared with TRBD1. Unmatched junction bases numbered 12, after V lost 4 bases and J lost 5 bases. Germline CDR1 and CDR2: SGHRS and YFSETQ. The CDR3 has 16 residues. The CDR3 DNA follows: TGCGCCAGCAGCCTCTCCGGGACAGGGATATGGGAGACCCAGTACTTC. Protein sequence: CASSLSGTGIWETQYF.

J is TRBJ1-2 and V is TRBV19; 8 bases align to TRBD1. Germline CDR1 LNHDA, CDR2 SQIVND (reference sequence). The CDR3 extends over 13 amino acids. V lost 5 bases, J lost 13 bases, and 12 bases stayed unmatched. The CDR3 DNA reads TGTGCCAGTAGTCCTCGGGACAGGTCATACCTCACCTTC. It specifies CASSPRDRSYLTF.

V usage is TRBV2 and J usage is TRBJ1-6; D is undetermined. CDR3 length equals 13 residues. V was trimmed by 4 bases and J by 7 bases, leaving 8 bases between them. CDR1 and CDR2 (germline): SNHLY, FYNNEI. The CDR3 spells CASSVHKNSPLHF. The DNA of the CDR3 is TGTGCCAGCAGTGTCCACAAGAATTCACCCCTCCACTTT.

The chain combines TRBV2 with TRBJ1-1; D is ambiguous. V was cut by 4 bases and J by 4 bases, with 13 bases left in between. This CDR3 comprises 14 residues. The germline gives CDR1 SNHLY, CDR2 FYNNEI. The DNA for the CDR3 is TGTGCCAGCAGTGCGGACGGCCGCCTCACTGAAGCTTTCTTT. Its protein is CASSADGRLTEAFF.

On this clone: Other DNA sequences of this sample code for an identical CDR3. The chain is built from TRBV18 and TRBJ2-5; 8 nucleotides align to TRBD1. The CDR3 is 15 amino acids. Germline V gene sequence: CDR1 KGHSH, CDR2 LQKENI. The ends lost 6 bases at V and 1 base at J; junction bases unmatched: 7. In nucleotides, the CDR3 is TGTGCCAGCTCGAAAAGCGGACAGGGCCAAGAGACCCAGTACTTC. As protein: CASSKSGQGQETQYF. Drawing the rest from reference TRBV18 and TRBJ2-5, the complete variable domain is NAGVMQNPRHLVRRRGQEARLRCSPMKGHSHVYWYRQLPEEGLKFMVYLQKENIIDESGMPKERFSAEFPKEGPSILRIQQVVRGDSAAYFCASSKSGQGQETQYFGPGTRLLVL.

In this sample, this clone turned up a few times. The V call is TRBV28, the J call TRBJ1-5, with unresolved D. This CDR3 spans 16 amino acids. Germline lookup yields CDR1 MDHEN and CDR2 SYDVKM. Trimming took 3 bases from V and 0 from J, leaving 12 bases between them. As DNA, the CDR3 is TGTGCCAGCAGTTTTCCGGGTCAGAATAGCAATCAGCCCCAGCATTTT. Translated, it gives CASSFPGQNSNQPQHF. Supplemented by reference TRBV28 and TRBJ1-5, the full variable domain reads DVKVTQSSRYLVKRTGEKVFLECVQDMDHENMFWYRQDPGLGLRLIYFSYDVKMKEKGDIPEGYSVSREKKERFSLILESASTNQTSMYLCASSFPGQNSNQPQHFGDGTRLSIL.

V usage is TRBV27 and J usage is TRBJ1-2; D is perhaps TRBD1 (5 bases). CDR3 length equals 13 residues. CDR1 is MNHEY, CDR2 SMNVEV, per germline (reference sequence). The ends were cut back, 10 bases at V and 7 bases at J, with 19 bases in the middle. In DNA, the CDR3 is TGTGCCACCACAGGATCCCTGGGGGTTGGCTACACCTTC. Its protein product is CATTGSLGVGYTF.

CDR3 loop: CASNGLAGTGELFF. The DNA for the CDR3 is TGCGCCAGCAACGGACTAGCTGGCACCGGGGAGCTGTTTTTT. J is TRBJ2-2 and V is TRBV5-1, with TRBD2 matching 8 bases. There are 14 residues in the CDR3. Germline V CDR1 and CDR2: SGHRS, YFSETQ. The ends lost 6 bases at V and 4 bases at J; junction bases unmatched: 5.

Points on this clone: Other DNA sequences in the same sample also yield this CDR3. The rearrangement joins TRBV9 to TRBJ2-5, with 9 bases fitting TRBD2. CDR3 length: 14 amino acids. Looked up from germline, CDR1 is SGDLS and CDR2 is YYNGEE. Trimming removed 0 bases from V and 5 bases from J; junction bases left unmatched: 2. CDR3 sequence: CASSVGSGGETQYF. DNA for the CDR3: TGTGCCAGCAGCGTAGGTAGCGGGGGTGAGACCCAGTACTTC. Complete variable domain (other parts from reference TRBV9 and TRBJ2-5): DSGVTQTPKHLITATGQRVTLRCSPRSGDLSVYWYQQSLDQGLQFLIQYYNGEERAKGNILERFSAQQFPDLHSELNLSSLELGDSALYFCASSVGSGGETQYFGPGTRLLVL.

The gene calls are TRBV15 and TRBJ2-3, with D possibly TRBD2 on 6 matching bases. This CDR3 has 17 residues. Germline V lookup: CDR1 LNHNV, CDR2 YYDKDF (reference sequence). Trimming removed 0 bases at V and 6 bases at J, with 19 bases between. The DNA of the CDR3 is TGTGCCACCAGCAGAGATCTCCTCTCTAGCGCCGGGGATACGCAGTATTTT. Its protein product is CATSRDLLSSAGDTQYF.

This chain links TRBV3-1 (or the pseudogene TRBV3-2) with TRBJ2-1, with a possible D match to TRBD1 (6 bases). CDR3 length equals 16 residues. V shed 6 bases and J shed 3 bases, with 18 bases lying between them. CDR1 is LGHDT, CDR2 YNNKEL, per germline (reference sequence). CDR3 in amino acids: CASSHTGTSYYNEQFF. For the CDR3, the DNA is TGTGCCAGCAGTCATACCGGGACAAGCTACTACAATGAGCAGTTCTTC.

The CDR3 region has the DNA TGTGCCAGCACCCCCCGCGGGGGGCCTTCCACCGGGGAGCTGTTTTTT. This translates into CASTPRGGPSTGELFF. V and J are TRBV11-1 and TRBJ2-2; TRBD2 matches at 8 bases. Trimming removed 7 bases from V and 4 bases from J; junction bases left unmatched: 11. The CDR3 length is 16 residues. Germline V gene sequence: CDR1 SGHAT, CDR2 FQDESV (reference sequence).

This clone has a single count. The chain carries TRBV14 and TRBJ2-7; D could derive from TRBD1 or TRBD2 (5 bases each). The CDR3 length is 11 residues. Trimming removed 4 bases from V and 6 bases from J, with 7 bases in between. Germline CDR1 is SGHDN and CDR2 is FVKESK. The CDR3 spells CASSLGAEQYF. The CDR3 DNA follows: TGTGCCAGCAGCCTCGGGGCCGAGCAGTACTTC.

V and J are TRBV5-6 and TRBJ2-5; 8 nucleotides line up with TRBD1. CDR1 is SGHDT, CDR2 YYEEEE, per germline. The junction had 2 bases not matched to a gene; V was cut back by 5 bases and J by 5 bases. The length of the CDR3 is 12 residues. CDR3 sequence (DNA): TGTGCCAGCAGTAGACAGGGGGAGACCCAGTACTTC. This sequence encodes CASSRQGETQYF.

The chain has TRBV11-3 and TRBJ2-1; 9 nucleotides match TRBD1. V dropped 5 bases and J dropped 10; count of bases not matched to a gene: 6. The CDR3 has 13 amino acids. Per germline, CDR1 SGHNT and CDR2 YENEEA. The CDR3 region has the DNA TGTGCCAGCAGCAAACAGGGGGCAGAAGAGCAGTTCTTC. It translates to CASSKQGAEEQFF.

The V and J genes are TRBV5-1 and TRBJ2-7; D may correspond to TRBD1 or TRBD2 (5 bases each). CDR3 length: 15 amino acids. Trimming left V 0 bases short and J 2 bases short, with 12 bases between. The germline V gene encodes CDR1 SGHRS and CDR2 YFSETQ. CDR3 residues: CASSLDGATTYEQYF. In nucleotides, the CDR3 is TGCGCCAGCAGCTTGGACGGGGCGACCACCTACGAGCAGTACTTC.

This clone showed up just once. CDR3 DNA sequence: TGTGCCTGGAGTCTGAATGAGCAGTTCTTC. Amino acid sequence: CAWSLNEQFF. The V and J genes are TRBV30 and TRBJ2-1; D gene unclear. V lost 2 bases and J lost 7, with 3 bases in between. CDR1 GTSNPN and CDR2 SVGIG come from the germline V gene (reference sequence). This CDR3 spans 10 amino acids.

In this sample, this clone turned up a few times. The chain links TRBV10-3 to TRBJ2-7; D remains ambiguous. Looked up from germline, CDR1 is ENHRY and CDR2 is SYGVKD. Between the trimmed V and J ends, which lost 11 bases and 0 bases, there was a span of 14 bases. The CDR3 consists of 13 residues. CDR3 DNA: TGTGCCGTCGCTCAGGCCGACTCCTACGAGCAGTACTTC. As protein: CAVAQADSYEQYF.

The V call is TRBV19, the J call TRBJ2-4, with D perhaps matching TRBD1 (5 bases). CDR3 length equals 15 residues. Trimming removed 10 bases at V and 0 bases at J, with 16 bases between. Germline V gene sequence: CDR1 LNHDA, CDR2 SQIVND (reference sequence). The CDR3 is CATLERGIAKNIQYF. DNA of the CDR3: TGTGCCACCCTCGAAAGGGGAATAGCCAAAAACATTCAGTACTTC.

The chain has TRBV3-1 (or the pseudogene TRBV3-2) and TRBJ1-1; perhaps TRBD1 as D (6 bases). Germline-derived CDR1 and CDR2 are LGHDT and YNNKEL (reference sequence). Deletions cut 4 bases from V and 1 base from J, with 7 bases between. This CDR3 has 13 residues. CDR3 in amino acids: CASSRGQNTEAFF. DNA of the CDR3: TGTGCCAGCAGCCGGGGACAGAACACTGAAGCTTTCTTT.